Included here is one T cell receptor beta chain sequence, with context. This entry comes from a study of cytomegalovirus exposure and HLA in healthy donors. Healthy people donating bone marrow made up the donors. Trimming cost V 5 bases and J 7 bases; bases outside gene matches: 10. Germline CDR1 MDHEN, CDR2 SYDVKM. CDR3 length: 16 residues. PCR primers comprised 60 Vbeta and 13 Jbeta primers. Clones were sequenced by immunoSEQ multiplex PCR, and TCRdb holds only the in-frame ones, with some missing. This sample's table has approximately 110,000 clones. The TCR comes from a man aged 18-30 years in good health and CMV-seronegative. Sequencing used PBMCs. The J gene is TRBJ2-2, the V gene TRBV28; 10 nucleotides match TRBD1. In DNA form, the CDR3 reads TGTGCCAGCAGTGCCCGACAGGGGGCCTGGGACGGGGAGCTGTTTTTT. Its protein product is CASSARQGAWDGELFF.